This T cell receptor beta chain is from a study of Tregs in tolerant kidney transplant recipients. The nonmyeloablative bone marrow transplants came from related graft donors, with transient mixed chimerism. Sequencing was performed with immunoSEQ multiplex PCR; in TCRdb, only in-frame clones are kept and a portion is missing. In all, the sample yields roughly 15,000 clones. On this clone: The antigen is unknown. The read terminates 3 residues before the CDR3 end, so the remaining end is supplied by the germline J gene.

The germline V gene has CDR1 LNHDA and CDR2 SQIVND (reference sequence). Trimming stripped 0 bases from V and 0 bases from J, with 12 bases between. The CDR3 spans 16 residues. Findings and caveats of the study: This study did not directly address biological reproducibility. The most relevant donor-specific Treg TCRbeta repertoire apparently came from expansion with activated donor B cells. Nucleotide sequences could not be compared across some patients' samples due to primer changes.

This sequence was found in a human patient who received a combined kidney and bone marrow transplant. Certain T cells may be donor cells from the graft. This material consisted of CD8+ T cells from blood (PBMCs), taken 6 months after the transplant. V is TRBV19 and J is TRBJ2-7; possible D gene TRBD2, 6 bases. The CDR3 spells CASSIDGLARSYEQYF. The part of the CDR3 DNA that was read is TGTGCCAGTAGTATAGACGGCCTAGCGCGCTCCTACGAG.